The next 19 T cell receptor beta chains were all read from a single sample in a study of shared clonotypes between healthy human individuals. The table came from immunoSEQ multiplex PCR; TCRdb's copy has only in-frame clones and leaves some out. The sample has 2 million to 2.5 million clones, about 94% seen once; the top ten hold roughly 0.13%. The specimen sequenced was naive CD4+ T cells sorted from blood. As to subset: CD45RA+ positively selected. The receptors were gathered from a young man in good health.

The V gene is TRBV29-1, the J gene TRBJ2-5, with 12 bases fitting TRBD2. The CDR3 contains 13 residues. Germline V gene lookup returns CDR1 SQVTM and CDR2 ANQGSEA. J lost 4 bases, V lost 5 bases, and 2 bases had no gene match. CDR3 residues: CSVQTSGGETQYF. The CDR3 DNA follows: TGCAGCGTTCAGACTAGCGGGGGAGAGACCCAGTACTTC.

Only one count was recorded for this clone. The chain employs TRBV6-5 and TRBJ2-5; D may be TRBD1 (6 bases). The V and J ends lost 6 bases and 13 bases respectively, with 15 bases between them. Germline CDR1 MNHEY, CDR2 SVGAGI. The length of the CDR3 is 11 residues. In nucleotides, the CDR3 is TGTGCCAGCAGACAAAACAGGGCCCTGTACTTC. It is translated as CASRQNRALYF.

About this clone: The sample carries other DNA sequences with the same CDR3. This chain joins TRBV29-1 and TRBJ1-5; D is perhaps TRBD1 (5 bases). Trimming left V 4 bases short and J 0 bases short, with 7 bases between. This CDR3 region has 13 residues. Germline CDR1 SQVTM, CDR2 ANQGSEA. CDR3 in amino acids: CSVVQDSNQPQHF. Here the CDR3 DNA reads TGCAGCGTTGTACAGGATAGCAATCAGCCCCAGCATTTT.

The chain recombines TRBV7-8 with TRBJ1-5; D is perhaps TRBD1 (6 bases). The CDR3 spans 16 residues. V was pared by 9 bases and J by 7 bases, with 25 bases between. Germline CDR1 is SGHVS and CDR2 is FQNEAQ. The CDR3 protein is CASQAYRASPNQPQHF. CDR3 in DNA: TGTGCCAGTCAGGCGTACAGGGCCAGTCCCAACCAGCCCCAGCATTTT.

CDR3 sequence: CASRTGSDSSYNSPLHF. In DNA form, the CDR3 reads TGTGCCAGCAGGACCGGGTCTGACAGCTCCTATAATTCACCCCTCCACTTT. The J gene is TRBJ1-6, the V gene TRBV27; possibly TRBD1 for D (5 bases). The CDR3 extends over 17 amino acids. CDR1 is MNHEY and CDR2 is SMNVEV in the germline V gene (reference sequence). V lost 6 bases and J lost 0, with 15 bases in between.

V usage is TRBV7-3 and J usage is TRBJ2-3; TRBD1 aligns across 10 bases. The CDR3 has 16 residues. V trimming: 5 bases; J trimming: 3 bases; junction bases outside the gene matches: 8. Looked up from germline, CDR1 is SGHTA and CDR2 is FQGTGA. The CDR3 bases are TGTGCCAGCAGCAGATTGGGACAGGGGTATACAGATACGCAGTATTTT. It yields the protein CASSRLGQGYTDTQYF.

This chain connects TRBV29-1 to TRBJ2-1, with 10 bases matching TRBD2. CDR1 is SQVTM and CDR2 is ANQGSEA in the germline V gene. V shed 6 bases, J shed 0 bases, and the junction held 5 bases outside the gene matches. There are 15 residues in the CDR3. Here the CDR3 DNA reads TGCAGCGTAGGGACTAGCGTCTCCTCCTACAATGAGCAGTTCTTC. This codes for CSVGTSVSSYNEQFF.

The J gene is TRBJ2-4, the V gene TRBV6-6; unclear D gene. From germline, CDR1 is MNHNY and CDR2 SVGAGI (reference sequence). V gave up 4 bases and J gave up 0 bases, with 10 bases separating them. The CDR3 runs to 15 residues. The CDR3 nucleotides are TGTGCCAGCAGTTTGGGTAGAGGAGCCAAAAACATTCAGTACTTC. It encodes CASSLGRGAKNIQYF.

As concerns this clone: The same CDR3 can be traced to other DNA sequences in this sample. The rearrangement links TRBV6-5 to TRBJ2-1, with 14 nucleotides matching TRBD2. The CDR3 covers 15 residues. Looked up from germline, CDR1 is MNHEY and CDR2 is SVGAGI. Germline trimming cut 6 bases from V and 6 bases from J; bases unmatched to any gene: 4. The CDR3 sequence is CASSRGTSGSNEQFF. CDR3 sequence (DNA): TGTGCCAGCAGCCGCGGGACTAGCGGGAGCAATGAGCAGTTCTTC.

The chain joins TRBV18 to TRBJ2-4; tentative D call: TRBD2 (5 bases). The germline CDR1 and CDR2 sequences are KGHSH and LQKENI. Trimming took 8 bases from V and 8 from J, leaving 19 bases between them. The CDR3 has 14 residues. The CDR3 nucleotides are TGTGCCAGCGCGAGGGTCGAGGGTTGGGACATTCAGTACTTC. As protein: CASARVEGWDIQYF. Full variable domain (outside the CDR3, taken from reference TRBV18 and TRBJ2-4): NAGVMQNPRHLVRRRGQEARLRCSPMKGHSHVYWYRQLPEEGLKFMVYLQKENIIDESGMPKERFSAEFPKEGPSILRIQQVVRGDSAAYFCASARVEGWDIQYFGAGTRLSVL.

The rearrangement joins TRBV27 to TRBJ2-7; D not resolved. CDR1 MNHEY and CDR2 SMNVEV come from the germline V gene (reference sequence). V was pared by 4 bases and J by 4 bases, with 20 bases between. The CDR3 extends over 16 amino acids. CDR3 DNA: TGTGCCAGCAGTTCGCGCGGAACTGGCGGCGATTACGAGCAGTACTTC. Amino acid sequence: CASSSRGTGGDYEQYF.

The chain uses TRBV7-2 and TRBJ1-4, with TRBD1 matching 8 bases. This CDR3 has 17 amino acids. Germline trimming cut 1 base from V and 3 bases from J; bases unmatched to any gene: 7. From germline, CDR1 is SGHTA and CDR2 FQGNSA. CDR3 in amino acids: CASSLGTQGVANEKLFF. For the CDR3, the DNA is TGTGCCAGCAGCTTAGGCACACAGGGGGTTGCTAATGAAAAACTGTTTTTT.

The rearrangement links TRBV25-1 to TRBJ1-2; no firm D call. With 3 bases removed from V and 4 bases from J, the gap between germline ends came to 6 bases. Looked up from germline, CDR1 is MGHDK and CDR2 is SYGVNS. This CDR3 has 12 amino acids. CDR3 in DNA: TGTGCCAGCAGTGAGGGGTCCTATGGCTACACCTTC. As protein: CASSEGSYGYTF.

The rearrangement links TRBV7-6 to TRBJ1-1; 8 bases fit TRBD1. The CDR3 runs 14 residues. In germline, CDR1 is SGHVS, CDR2 FNYEAQ. With 3 bases clipped from V and 4 bases from J, the junction kept 4 bases outside the gene matches. CDR3 residues: CASSFETGVTEAFF. CDR3 DNA sequence: TGTGCCAGCAGCTTTGAGACAGGGGTCACTGAAGCTTTCTTT.

The chain recombines TRBV6-5 with TRBJ2-7; TRBD2 matches 9 bases. The CDR3 loop spans 16 amino acids. The germline V gene encodes CDR1 MNHEY and CDR2 SVGAGI. The V gene end was trimmed by 0 bases and the J gene end by 6 bases; junction bases not matched to a gene: 9. This CDR3 reads CASSYSPSGGRGEQYF. For the CDR3, the DNA is TGTGCCAGCAGTTACTCCCCGAGCGGGGGGCGAGGCGAGCAGTACTTC.

This rearrangement joins TRBV5-6 to TRBJ2-2; maybe TRBD1 (5 bases). Germline V CDR1 and CDR2: SGHDT, YYEEEE. The length of the CDR3 is 15 residues. The V and J ends lost 3 bases and 2 bases respectively, with 11 bases between them. CDR3 loop: CASSSRQLNTGELFF. The DNA of the CDR3 is TGTGCCAGCAGCTCGCGACAGCTTAACACCGGGGAGCTGTTTTTT.

The chain links TRBV28 to TRBJ2-7, with D unclear. The CDR3 spans 14 residues. Germline assignment: CDR1 MDHEN and CDR2 SYDVKM. Trimming took off 4 bases at V and 5 bases at J, with 15 bases between the two ends. CDR3: CASSYPRWTHEQYF. CDR3 bases: TGTGCCAGCAGTTACCCCAGATGGACCCACGAGCAGTACTTC.

This chain uses TRBV11-2 with TRBJ1-1; D not certain. CDR1 and CDR2 (germline): SGHAT, FQNNGV. The CDR3 runs 14 residues. Deletions cut 0 bases from V and 4 bases from J, with 9 bases between. The CDR3 DNA is TGTGCCAGCAGCTTAGAGGGCACTCTCACTGAAGCTTTCTTT. Translated, it gives CASSLEGTLTEAFF.

V and J are TRBV28 and TRBJ1-1; 7 nucleotides match TRBD1. The CDR3 contains 12 residues. In germline, CDR1 is MDHEN, CDR2 SYDVKM. V lost 7 bases, J lost 4 bases, and 3 bases stayed unmatched. The CDR3 nucleotides are TGTGCCAGCAACCAGGGGGGCACTGAAGCTTTCTTT. Translating gives CASNQGGTEAFF.